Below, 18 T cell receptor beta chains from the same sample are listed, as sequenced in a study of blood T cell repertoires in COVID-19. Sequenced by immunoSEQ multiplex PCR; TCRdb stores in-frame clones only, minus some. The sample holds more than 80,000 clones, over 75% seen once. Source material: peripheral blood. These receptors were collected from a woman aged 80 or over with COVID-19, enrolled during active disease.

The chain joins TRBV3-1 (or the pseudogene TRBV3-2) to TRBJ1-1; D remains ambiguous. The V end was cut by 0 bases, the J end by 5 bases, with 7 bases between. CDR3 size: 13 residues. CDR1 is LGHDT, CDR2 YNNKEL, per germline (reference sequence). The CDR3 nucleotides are TGTGCCAGCAGCCAAGACCGGACTACTGAAGCTTTCTTT. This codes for CASSQDRTTEAFF.

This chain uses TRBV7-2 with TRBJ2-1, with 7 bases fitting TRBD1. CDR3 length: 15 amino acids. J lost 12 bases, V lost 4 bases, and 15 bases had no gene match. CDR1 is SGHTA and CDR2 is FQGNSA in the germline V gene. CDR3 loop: CASSSLDRISKTQFF. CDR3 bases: TGTGCCAGCAGCTCCCTGGACAGGATTTCAAAGACGCAGTTCTTC.

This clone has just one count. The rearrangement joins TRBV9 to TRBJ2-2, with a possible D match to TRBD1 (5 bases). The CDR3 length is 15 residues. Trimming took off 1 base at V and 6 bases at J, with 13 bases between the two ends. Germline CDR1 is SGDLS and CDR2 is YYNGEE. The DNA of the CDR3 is TGTGCCAGCAGCGTAAGTGCCCTAGGGGCCGGGGAGCTGTTTTTT. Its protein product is CASSVSALGAGELFF. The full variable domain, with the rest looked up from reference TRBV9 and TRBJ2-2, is DSGVTQTPKHLITATGQRVTLRCSPRSGDLSVYWYQQSLDQGLQFLIQYYNGEERAKGNILERFSAQQFPDLHSELNLSSLELGDSALYFCASSVSALGAGELFFGEGSRLTVL.

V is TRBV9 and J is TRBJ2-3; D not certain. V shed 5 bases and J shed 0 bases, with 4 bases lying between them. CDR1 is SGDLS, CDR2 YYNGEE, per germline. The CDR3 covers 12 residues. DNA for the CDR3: TGTGCCAGCAGTTCTAGCACAGATACGCAGTATTTT. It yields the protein CASSSSTDTQYF.

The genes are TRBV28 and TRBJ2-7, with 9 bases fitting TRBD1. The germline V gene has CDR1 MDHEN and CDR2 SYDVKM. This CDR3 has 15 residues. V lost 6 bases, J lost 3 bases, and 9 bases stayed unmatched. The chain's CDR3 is CASRQTGTGSYEQYF. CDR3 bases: TGTGCCAGCAGGCAGACCGGGACAGGGAGCTACGAGCAGTACTTC.

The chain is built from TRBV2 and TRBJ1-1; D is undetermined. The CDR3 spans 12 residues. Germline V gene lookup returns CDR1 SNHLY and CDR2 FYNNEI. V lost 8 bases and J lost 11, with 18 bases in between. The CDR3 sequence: CASLVGGPSAFF. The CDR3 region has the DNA TGTGCCAGCCTCGTGGGAGGCCCCTCGGCTTTCTTT.

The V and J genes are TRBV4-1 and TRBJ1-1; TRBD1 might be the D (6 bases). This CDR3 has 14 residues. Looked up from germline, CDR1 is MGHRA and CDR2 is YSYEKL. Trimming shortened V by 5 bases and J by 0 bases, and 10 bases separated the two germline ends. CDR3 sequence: CASSFDRLNTEAFF. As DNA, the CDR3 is TGCGCCAGCAGCTTCGACAGGCTGAACACTGAAGCTTTCTTT.

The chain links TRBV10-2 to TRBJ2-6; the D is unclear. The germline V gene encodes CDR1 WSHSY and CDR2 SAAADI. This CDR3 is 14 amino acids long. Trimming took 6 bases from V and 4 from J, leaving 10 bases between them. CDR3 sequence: CASSSPGGANVLTF. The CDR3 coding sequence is TGCGCCAGCAGCTCCCCCGGGGGGGCCAACGTCCTGACTTTC.

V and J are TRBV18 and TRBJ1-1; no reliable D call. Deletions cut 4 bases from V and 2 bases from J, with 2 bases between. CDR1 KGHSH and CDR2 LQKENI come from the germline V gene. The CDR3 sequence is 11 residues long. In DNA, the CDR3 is TGTGCCAGCTCACTAAACACTGAAGCTTTCTTT. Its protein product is CASSLNTEAFF.

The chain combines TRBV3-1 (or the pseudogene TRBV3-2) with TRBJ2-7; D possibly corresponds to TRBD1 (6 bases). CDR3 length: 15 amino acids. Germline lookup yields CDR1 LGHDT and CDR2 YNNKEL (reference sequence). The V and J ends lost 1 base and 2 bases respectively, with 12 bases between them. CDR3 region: CASSQGQGIAYEQYF. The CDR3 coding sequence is TGTGCCAGCAGCCAAGGCCAGGGGATAGCCTACGAGCAGTACTTC.

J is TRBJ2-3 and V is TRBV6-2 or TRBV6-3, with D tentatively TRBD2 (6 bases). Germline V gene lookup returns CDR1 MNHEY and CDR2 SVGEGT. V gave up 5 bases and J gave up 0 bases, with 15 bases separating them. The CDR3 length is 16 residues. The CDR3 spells CASSPRLVSSTDTQYF. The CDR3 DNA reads TGTGCCAGCAGTCCCCGACTAGTTTCGAGCACAGATACGCAGTATTTT.

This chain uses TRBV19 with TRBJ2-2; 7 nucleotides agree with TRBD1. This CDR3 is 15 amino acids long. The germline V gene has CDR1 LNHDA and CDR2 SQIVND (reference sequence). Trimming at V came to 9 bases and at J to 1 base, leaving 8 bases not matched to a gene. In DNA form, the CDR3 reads TGTGCCAGCTACCCCGGGACAGTGAACACCGGGGAGCTGTTTTTT. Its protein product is CASYPGTVNTGELFF.

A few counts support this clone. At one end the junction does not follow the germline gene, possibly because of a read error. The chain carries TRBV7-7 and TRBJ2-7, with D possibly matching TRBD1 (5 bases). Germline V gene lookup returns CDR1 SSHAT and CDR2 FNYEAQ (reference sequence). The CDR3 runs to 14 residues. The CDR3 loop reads CASSLKGNWLEQYF. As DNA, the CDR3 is TGTGCTAGCAGCTTAAAGGGGAATTGGCTCGAGCAGTACTTC.

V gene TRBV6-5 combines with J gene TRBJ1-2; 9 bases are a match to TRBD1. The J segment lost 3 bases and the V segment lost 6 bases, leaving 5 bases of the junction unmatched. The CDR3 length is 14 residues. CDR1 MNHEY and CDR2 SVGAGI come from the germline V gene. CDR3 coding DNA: TGTGCCAGCAGAACCACAGGGGGCCACTATGGCTACACCTTC. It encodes CASRTTGGHYGYTF.

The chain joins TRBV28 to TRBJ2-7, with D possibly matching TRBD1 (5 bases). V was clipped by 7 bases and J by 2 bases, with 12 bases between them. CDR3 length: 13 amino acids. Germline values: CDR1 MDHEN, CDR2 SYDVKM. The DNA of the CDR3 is TGTGCCAGCAAGGGGTCAGTCCCCTACGAGCAGTACTTC. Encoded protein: CASKGSVPYEQYF. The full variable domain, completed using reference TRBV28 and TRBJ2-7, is DVKVTQSSRYLVKRTGEKVFLECVQDMDHENMFWYRQDPGLGLRLIYFSYDVKMKEKGDIPEGYSVSREKKERFSLILESASTNQTSMYLCASKGSVPYEQYFGPGTRLTVT.

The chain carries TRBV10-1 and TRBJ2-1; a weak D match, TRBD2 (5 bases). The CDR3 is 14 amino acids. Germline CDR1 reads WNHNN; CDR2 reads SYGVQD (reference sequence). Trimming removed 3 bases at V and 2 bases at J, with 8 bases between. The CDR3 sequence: CASSEEGPYNEQFF. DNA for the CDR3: TGCGCCAGCAGTGAAGAGGGCCCCTACAATGAGCAGTTCTTC.

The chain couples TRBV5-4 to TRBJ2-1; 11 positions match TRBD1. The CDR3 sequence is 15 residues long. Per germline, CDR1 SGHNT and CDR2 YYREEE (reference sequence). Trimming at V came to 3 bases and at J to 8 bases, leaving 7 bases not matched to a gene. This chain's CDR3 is CASSSRDRGGHEQFF. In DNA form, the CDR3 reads TGTGCCAGCAGCTCCCGGGACAGGGGGGGCCATGAGCAGTTCTTC.

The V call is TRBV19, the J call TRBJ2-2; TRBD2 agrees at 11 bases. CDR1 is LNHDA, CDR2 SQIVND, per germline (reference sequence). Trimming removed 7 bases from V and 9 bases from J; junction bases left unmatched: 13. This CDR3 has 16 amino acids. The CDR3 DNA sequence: TGTGCCAGTACCAGCATCCTAGCGGGAGGTGGCCGGGAGCTGTTTTTT. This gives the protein CASTSILAGGGRELFF.